This T cell receptor beta chain derives from a study of cytomegalovirus exposure and HLA in healthy donors. PCR amplification relied on 60 Vbeta primers (plus 13 Jbeta primers). TCRdb's table, derived via immunoSEQ multiplex PCR, lists solely in-frame clones and lacks some. The sample includes 99,000 or so clones, approximately 79% of them seen just once. This CDR3 spans 14 amino acids. Germline V gene data show CDR1 as PRHDT and CDR2 as FYEKMQ (reference sequence). The V end lost 6 bases, the J end lost 4 bases, and 14 bases lay between the germline ends. Overall study results and limits: According to an earlier analysis, most TCR beta V segments yielded productive rearrangements about 87% or about 30% of the time.

As regards this clone: The antigen remains unidentified.

The receptor's source is a man aged 25 to 40 in good health and CMV-seropositive. What was sequenced was PBMCs. The chain recombines TRBV13 with TRBJ2-3, with D possibly being TRBD2 (5 bases). CDR3 bases: TGTGCCAGCAGTTACGGGGATTCCGCAGATACGCAGTATTTT. Encoded protein: CASSYGDSADTQYF.